These 21 T cell receptor beta chains share one sample of origin, sequenced in a study of T cell repertoires in cytomegalovirus infection. MiXCR, run by TCRdb on the reads, gives a single entry per CDR3 protein. The sample shows 400,000 or so distinct CDR3 sequences, roughly 30% of them seen only once. Sequenced material: PBMCs. The receptors here all came from a human donor in good health (CMV status not recorded). Some clones in this sample may be carry-over from other donors' samples.

The rearrangement joins TRBV7-6 to TRBJ1-1; D possibly corresponds to TRBD1 (6 bases). The CDR3 runs 16 residues. The ends were cut back, 5 bases at V and 0 bases at J, with 16 bases in the middle. Germline lookup yields CDR1 SGHVS and CDR2 FNYEAQ. The CDR3 reads CASSTNRAVMNTEAFF. CDR3 DNA sequence: TGTGCCAGCAGCACCAACAGGGCTGTTATGAACACTGAAGCTTTCTTT.

The chain links TRBV29-1 to TRBJ2-7; possibly TRBD1 for D (6 bases). V dropped 4 bases and J dropped 0 bases, with 13 bases sitting between them. This CDR3 contains 14 residues. The germline V gene encodes CDR1 SQVTM and CDR2 ANQGSEA. The CDR3 DNA sequence: TGCAGCGTTGCAGTTGGACAGAGCTCCTACGAGCAGTACTTC. It yields the protein CSVAVGQSSYEQYF.

This clonotype was seen a handful of times. This rearrangement joins TRBV7-9 to TRBJ2-5; TRBD2 is a possible D gene (6 bases). This CDR3 spans 13 amino acids. CDR1 is SEHNR, CDR2 FQNEAQ, per germline (reference sequence). V lost 7 bases, J lost 2 bases, and 11 bases lay in between. CDR3 loop: CASNRDLQETQYF. CDR3 nucleotides: TGTGCCAGCAACCGGGACTTGCAAGAGACCCAGTACTTC.

The sample holds many counts of this clonotype. The V and J genes are TRBV7-2 and TRBJ2-1; D remains ambiguous. There are 15 residues in the CDR3. V lost 5 bases and J 8 bases, leaving 19 bases between the germline ends. From germline, CDR1 is SGHTA and CDR2 FQGNSA. The CDR3 sequence: CASSPQRVPGHEQFF. The CDR3 region has the DNA TGTGCCAGCAGCCCGCAACGGGTCCCCGGGCATGAGCAGTTCTTC.

This chain connects TRBV29-1 to TRBJ1-1, with 8 bases identical to TRBD1. Germline loops: CDR1 SQVTM, CDR2 ANQGSEA. V was clipped by 6 bases and J by 5 bases; unmatched bases: 8. CDR3 size: 13 residues. The CDR3 bases are TGCAGCGTCTTTGGACAGGGCCGAACTGAAGCTTTCTTT. Translation gives CSVFGQGRTEAFF.

The chain employs TRBV10-3 and TRBJ1-4; no reliable D call. CDR3 length: 15 residues. The germline gives CDR1 ENHRY, CDR2 SYGVKD. The germline V and J ends were trimmed by 5 bases and 3 bases, with 13 bases remaining between them. The CDR3 spells CAISFDGPPNEKLFF. The CDR3, as DNA: TGTGCCATCAGTTTCGACGGCCCTCCTAATGAAAAACTGTTTTTT.

This clonotype was observed many times. The chain is built from TRBV7-6 and TRBJ1-4, with 7 bases aligning to TRBD1. This CDR3 region has 14 residues. The germline V gene has CDR1 SGHVS and CDR2 FNYEAQ. The V and J ends lost 5 bases and 8 bases, in that order; junction bases with no gene match: 8. CDR3 DNA sequence: TGTGCCAGCAGCGAGACAGGGCCCGGAGAAAAACTGTTTTTT. Translation gives CASSETGPGEKLFF. Based on the CDR3 plus reference TRBV7-6 and TRBJ1-4, the full variable domain is GAGVSQSPRYKVTKRGQDVALRCDPISGHVSLYWYRQALGQGPEFLTYFNYEAQQDKSGLPNDRFSAERPEGSISTLTIQRTEQRDSAMYRCASSETGPGEKLFFGSGTQLSVL.

V usage is TRBV7-8 and J usage is TRBJ2-7, with 7 bases matching TRBD1. Germline assignment: CDR1 SGHVS and CDR2 FQNEAQ. This CDR3 spans 14 amino acids. Trimming at V came to 5 bases and at J to 2 bases, leaving 6 bases not matched to a gene. The CDR3 sequence is CASSQGQPTYEQYF. Written as DNA, the CDR3 is TGTGCCAGCAGCCAGGGACAGCCAACCTACGAGCAGTACTTC.

The chain recombines TRBV4-2 with TRBJ2-1; no definite D call. V gave up 4 bases and J gave up 3 bases, with 13 bases separating them. Germline CDR1 reads LGHNA; CDR2 reads YNFKEQ. The CDR3 is made up of 15 amino acids. The chain's CDR3 is CASSPRAGVYNEQFF. For the CDR3, the DNA is TGTGCCAGCAGCCCCCGGGCAGGTGTCTACAATGAGCAGTTCTTC.

The sample holds a few counts of this clonotype. The chain uses TRBV6-1 and TRBJ1-5, with D possibly TRBD1 on 5 matching bases. Per germline, CDR1 MNHNS and CDR2 SASEGT. The CDR3 runs 16 residues. Between the trimmed V and J ends, which lost 4 bases and 2 bases, there was a span of 15 bases. The DNA for the CDR3 is TGTGCCAGCAGTGTGGACACCCCAGGGCGCAATCAGCCCCAGCATTTT. This gives the protein CASSVDTPGRNQPQHF.

This clonotype turned up a few times. The rearrangement links TRBV28 to TRBJ1-5; no clear D gene. Germline V CDR1 and CDR2: MDHEN, SYDVKM. The CDR3 has 15 residues. Deletions cut 3 bases from V and 3 bases from J, with 12 bases between. The CDR3 DNA is TGTGCCAGCAGTTTCAACCGGGCCCTCAATCAGCCCCAGCATTTT. This encodes CASSFNRALNQPQHF.

Ten or more counts support this clonotype. The rearrangement uses TRBV7-6 and TRBJ2-7, with D perhaps TRBD1 (6 bases). The CDR3 is 14 residues long. The germline V and J ends were trimmed by 4 bases and 1 base, with 11 bases remaining between them. CDR1 SGHVS and CDR2 FNYEAQ come from the germline V gene. CDR3 sequence (DNA): TGTGCCAGCAGCTCATTAGGGGGTTCCTACGAGCAGTACTTC. This sequence encodes CASSSLGGSYEQYF.

V usage is TRBV20-1 and J usage is TRBJ1-6; TRBD1 matches 7 bases. The CDR3 sequence is 15 residues long. Germline values: CDR1 DFQATT, CDR2 SNEGSKA (reference sequence). The CDR3 DNA reads as TGCAGGGCAGACAGGGTTGTAACCTATAATTCACCCCTCCACTTT. Translating it yields CRADRVVTYNSPLHF.

This clonotype was recorded many times. The rearrangement joins TRBV11-2 to TRBJ2-3; 7 bases agree with TRBD2. Germline V gives CDR1 SGHAT, CDR2 FQNNGV. This CDR3 is built from 15 residues. The V segment lost 3 bases and the J segment 2 bases; nucleotides outside the gene matches: 5. The CDR3 is CASSLTSSHTDTQYF. DNA for the CDR3: TGTGCCAGCAGCTTGACTAGCTCCCACACAGATACGCAGTATTTT.

The V call is TRBV28, the J call TRBJ2-7; 7 nucleotides agree with TRBD1. Germline CDR1 is MDHEN and CDR2 is SYDVKM. Germline trimming cut 6 bases from V and 2 bases from J; bases unmatched to any gene: 13. The CDR3 spans 16 residues. CDR3 sequence reads: CASRRHPLGQTYEQYF. The CDR3 coding sequence is TGTGCCAGCAGACGACACCCCCTGGGACAGACCTACGAGCAGTACTTC.

V usage is TRBV7-6 and J usage is TRBJ2-6, with no clear D. The CDR3 totals 15 residues. V was trimmed by 5 bases and J by 0 bases, leaving 8 bases between them. Germline CDR1 is SGHVS and CDR2 is FNYEAQ. The CDR3 here is CASSIRNSGANVLTF. The CDR3 region has the DNA TGTGCCAGCAGCATCAGGAACTCTGGGGCCAACGTCCTGACTTTC.

The rearrangement uses TRBV13 and TRBJ1-1, with TRBD1 as a possible D gene (6 bases). The V and J ends lost 5 bases and 6 bases respectively, with 16 bases between them. Germline V lookup: CDR1 PRHDT, CDR2 FYEKMQ (reference sequence). The CDR3 length is 14 residues. CDR3 in DNA: TGTGCCAGCAGCCACACAGGGATAGCGGCTGAAGCTTTCTTT. Protein sequence: CASSHTGIAAEAFF. Full variable domain (missing parts from reference TRBV13 and TRBJ1-1): AAGVIQSPRHLIKEKRETATLKCYPIPRHDTVYWYQQGPGQDPQFLISFYEKMQSDKGSIPDRFSAQQFSDYHSELNMSSLELGDSALYFCASSHTGIAAEAFFGQGTRLTVV.

This clonotype was counted a few times. This chain connects TRBV19 to TRBJ2-7; no reliable D call. CDR1 and CDR2 (germline): LNHDA, SQIVND (reference sequence). The CDR3 has 14 amino acids. The V and J ends lost 5 bases and 6 bases respectively, with 17 bases between them. The CDR3 region has the DNA TGTGCCAGTAGTTTCTTAGACGGGCGCGGCGAGCAGTACTTC. This codes for CASSFLDGRGEQYF.

The chain carries TRBV6-1 and TRBJ1-6, with D uncertain. The CDR3 extends over 13 amino acids. The germline V gene has CDR1 MNHNS and CDR2 SASEGT. V gave up 7 bases and J gave up 7 bases, with 11 bases separating them. CDR3 loop: CASIEEPNSPLHF. As DNA, the CDR3 is TGTGCCAGCATTGAGGAGCCGAATTCACCCCTCCACTTT.

This clonotype has more than one count but fewer than ten. This chain uses TRBV19 with TRBJ2-3, with D unclear. Germline V gives CDR1 LNHDA, CDR2 SQIVND (reference sequence). The CDR3 spans 13 residues. The germline V and J ends were trimmed by 5 bases and 4 bases, with 10 bases remaining between them. CDR3 loop: CASSPFSPDTQYF. The CDR3 nucleotides are TGTGCCAGTAGTCCATTTTCCCCAGATACGCAGTATTTT.

This clonotype was seen only a few times. Compared with germline, one end of the junction differs, possibly owing to a read error. The V and J genes are TRBV7-7 and TRBJ1-6, with TRBD1 matching 8 bases. The CDR3 is 16 residues long. Germline-derived CDR1 and CDR2 are SSHAT and FNYEAQ (reference sequence). Here the CDR3 DNA reads TGTGCTAGCAGCTTAGCCATCAGGGGGCGGGATTCACCCCTCCACTTT. Its translation: CASSLAIRGRDSPLHF.